Sequencing of this T cell receptor beta chain was carried out in a study of shared clonotypes between healthy human individuals. Study in general: The study used three CD4 naive, three CD4 memory, two CD8 naive and one CD8 memory plate per donor.

Profiled with immunoSEQ multiplex PCR; TCRdb holds only in-frame clones, not every one. The sample yields around 2.3 million clones, about 94% seen once. A word on this clone: What it binds is unknown.

Whole-study findings and limits: Some clonotypes were shared by all four sorted-subset donors, while others were not shared. The non-shared ones had lower generation probabilities than the shared ones.

The study drew its donors from healthy HIV-negative adults without recent acute infections or vaccinations. A CD45RA-negative memory subset and a CD45RA+ naive subset were separated from the CD4+ cells. This CDR3 has 16 residues. The V end lost 3 bases, the J end lost 1 base, and 16 bases lay between the germline ends. Germline V gene sequence: CDR1 LNHDA, CDR2 SQIVND (reference sequence). This TCR came from a man between 18 and 29 years old in good health. The sample was naive CD4+ T cells sorted from blood. Subset in this sample: CD45RA+ positively selected. The rearrangement joins TRBV19 to TRBJ2-7; D is unresolved. The CDR3 region has the DNA TGTGCCAGTAGTATTCTTCGGTTAATCCCTTCCTACGAGCAGTACTTC. Translating it yields CASSILRLIPSYEQYF.